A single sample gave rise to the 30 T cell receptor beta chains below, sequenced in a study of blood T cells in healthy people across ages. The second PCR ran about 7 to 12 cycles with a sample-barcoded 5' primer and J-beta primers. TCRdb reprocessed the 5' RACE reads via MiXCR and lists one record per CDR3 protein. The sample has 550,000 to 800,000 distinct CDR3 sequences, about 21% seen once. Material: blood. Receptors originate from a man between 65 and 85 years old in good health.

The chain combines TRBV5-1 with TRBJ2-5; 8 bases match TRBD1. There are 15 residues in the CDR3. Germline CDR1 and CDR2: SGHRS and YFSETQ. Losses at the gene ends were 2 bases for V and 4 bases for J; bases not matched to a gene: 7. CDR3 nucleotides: TGCGCCAGCAGCTTTACACAGGGGGGAGGAGAGACCCAGTACTTC. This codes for CASSFTQGGGETQYF.

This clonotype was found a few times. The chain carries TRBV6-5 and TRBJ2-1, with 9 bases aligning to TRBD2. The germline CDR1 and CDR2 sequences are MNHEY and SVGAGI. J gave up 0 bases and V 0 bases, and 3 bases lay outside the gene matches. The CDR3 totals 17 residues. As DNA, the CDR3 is TGTGCCAGCAGTTACTCGACTAGCGGTAGCTCCTACAATGAGCAGTTCTTC. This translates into CASSYSTSGSSYNEQFF.

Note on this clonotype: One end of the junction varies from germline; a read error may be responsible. DNA for the CDR3: TGTACCAGCAGTACAACCTCAGGGTCCCACAATGAGCAGTTCTTC. Protein product: CTSSTTSGSHNEQFF. The V and J genes are TRBV12-3 or TRBV12-4 and TRBJ2-1, with a possible D match to TRBD1 (5 bases). This CDR3 is 15 amino acids long.

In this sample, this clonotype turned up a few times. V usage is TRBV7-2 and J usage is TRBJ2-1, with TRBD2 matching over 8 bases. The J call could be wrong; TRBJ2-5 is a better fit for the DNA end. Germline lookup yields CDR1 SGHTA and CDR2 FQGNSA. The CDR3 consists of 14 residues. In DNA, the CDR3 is TGTGCCAGCAGCCCACCGGGACTAGGCCCGACCCAGTACTTC. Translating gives CASSPPGLGPTQYF.

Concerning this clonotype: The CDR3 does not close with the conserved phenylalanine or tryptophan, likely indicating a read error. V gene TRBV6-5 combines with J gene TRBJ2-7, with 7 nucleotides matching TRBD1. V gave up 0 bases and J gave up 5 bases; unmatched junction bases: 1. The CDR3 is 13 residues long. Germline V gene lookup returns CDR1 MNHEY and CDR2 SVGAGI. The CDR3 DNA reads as TGTGCCAGCAGTTACTCGACAGGGCACGAGCAGTACTCC. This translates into CASSYSTGHEQYS.

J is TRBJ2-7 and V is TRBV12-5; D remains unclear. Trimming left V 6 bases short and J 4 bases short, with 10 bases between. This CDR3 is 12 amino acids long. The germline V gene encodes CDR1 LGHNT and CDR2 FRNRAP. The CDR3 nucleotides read TGTGCTAGTGGGGCTCGTGGGTACGAGCAGTACTTC. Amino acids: CASGARGYEQYF.

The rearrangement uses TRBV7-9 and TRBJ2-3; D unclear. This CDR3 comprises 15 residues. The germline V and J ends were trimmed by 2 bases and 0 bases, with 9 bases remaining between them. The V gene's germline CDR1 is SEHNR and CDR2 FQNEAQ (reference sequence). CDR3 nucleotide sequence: TGTGCCAGCAGCTTATTCTTGACTAGCACAGATACGCAGTATTTT. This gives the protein CASSLFLTSTDTQYF.

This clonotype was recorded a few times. The DNA of the CDR3 is TGCGCCAGCAGCTTGTTGGGTAGCGGGGCCTACAATGAGCAGTTCTTC. Its protein is CASSLLGSGAYNEQFF. V gene TRBV5-1 combines with J gene TRBJ2-1, with 8 bases matching TRBD2. The CDR3 runs to 16 residues. Germline-derived CDR1 and CDR2 are SGHRS and YFSETQ. V lost 1 base, J lost 2 bases, and 5 bases stayed unmatched.

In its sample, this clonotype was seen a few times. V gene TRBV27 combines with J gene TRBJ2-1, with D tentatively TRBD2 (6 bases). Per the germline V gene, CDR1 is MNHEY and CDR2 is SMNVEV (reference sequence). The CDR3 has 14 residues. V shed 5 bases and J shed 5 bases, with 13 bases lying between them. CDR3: CASSPWGENNEQFF. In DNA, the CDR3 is TGTGCCAGCAGTCCCTGGGGGGAGAACAATGAGCAGTTCTTC.

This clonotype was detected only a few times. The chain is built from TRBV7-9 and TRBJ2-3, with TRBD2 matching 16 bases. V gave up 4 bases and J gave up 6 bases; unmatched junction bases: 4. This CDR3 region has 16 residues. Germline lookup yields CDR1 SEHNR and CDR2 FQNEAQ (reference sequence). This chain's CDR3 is CASSSGLAGGLDTQYF. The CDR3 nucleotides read TGTGCCAGCAGCTCGGGACTAGCGGGAGGGCTGGATACGCAGTATTTT.

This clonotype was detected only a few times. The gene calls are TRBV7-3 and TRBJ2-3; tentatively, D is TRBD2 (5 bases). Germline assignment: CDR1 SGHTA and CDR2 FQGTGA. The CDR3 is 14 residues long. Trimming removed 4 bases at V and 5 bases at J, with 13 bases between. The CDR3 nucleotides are TGTGCCAGCAGCTACATCGGGGTACAAGATACGCAGTATTTT. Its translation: CASSYIGVQDTQYF. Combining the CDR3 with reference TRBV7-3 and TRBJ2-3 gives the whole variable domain GAGVSQTPSNKVTEKGKYVELRCDPISGHTALYWYRQSLGQGPEFLIYFQGTGAADDSGLPNDRFFAVRPEGSVSTLKIQRTERGDSAVYLCASSYIGVQDTQYFGPGTRLTVL.

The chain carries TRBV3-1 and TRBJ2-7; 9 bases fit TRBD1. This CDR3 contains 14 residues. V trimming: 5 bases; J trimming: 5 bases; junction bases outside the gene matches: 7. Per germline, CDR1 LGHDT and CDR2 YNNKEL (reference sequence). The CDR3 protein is CASSNRDRDNEQYF. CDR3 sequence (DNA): TGTGCCAGCAGCAACCGGGACAGGGACAACGAGCAGTACTTC.

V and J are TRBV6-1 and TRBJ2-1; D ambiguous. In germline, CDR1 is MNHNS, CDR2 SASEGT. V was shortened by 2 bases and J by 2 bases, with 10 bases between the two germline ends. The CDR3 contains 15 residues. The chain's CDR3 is CASSERQATYNEQFF. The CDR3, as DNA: TGTGCCAGCAGTGAACGGCAGGCTACCTACAATGAGCAGTTCTTC.

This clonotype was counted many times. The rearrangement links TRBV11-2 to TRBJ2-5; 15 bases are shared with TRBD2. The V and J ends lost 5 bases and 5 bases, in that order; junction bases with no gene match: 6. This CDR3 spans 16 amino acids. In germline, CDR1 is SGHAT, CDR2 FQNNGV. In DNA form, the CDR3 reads TGTGCCAGCAGCCACGGACTAGCGGGAGGGGTTGAGACCCAGTACTTC. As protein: CASSHGLAGGVETQYF.

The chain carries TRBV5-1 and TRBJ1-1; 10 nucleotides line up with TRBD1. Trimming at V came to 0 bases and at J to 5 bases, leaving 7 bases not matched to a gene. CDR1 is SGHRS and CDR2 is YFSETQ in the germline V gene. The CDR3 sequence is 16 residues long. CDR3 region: CASSLGQGAPFTEAFF. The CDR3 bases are TGCGCCAGCAGCTTGGGACAGGGGGCCCCATTTACTGAAGCTTTCTTT.

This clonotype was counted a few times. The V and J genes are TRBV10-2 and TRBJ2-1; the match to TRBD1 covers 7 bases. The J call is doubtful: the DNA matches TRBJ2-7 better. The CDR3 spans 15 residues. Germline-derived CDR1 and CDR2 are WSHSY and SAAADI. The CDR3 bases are TGCGCCAGCAGTGAGGCCGGGACAGTAGTCTACGAGCAGTACTTC. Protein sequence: CASSEAGTVVYEQYF.

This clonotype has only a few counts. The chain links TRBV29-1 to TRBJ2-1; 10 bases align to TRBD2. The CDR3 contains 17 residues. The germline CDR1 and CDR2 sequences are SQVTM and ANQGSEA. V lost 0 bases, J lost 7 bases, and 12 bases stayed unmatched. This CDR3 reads CSVEDRYTGTSENEQFF. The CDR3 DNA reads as TGCAGCGTTGAAGATCGCTATACCGGGACTAGCGAAAATGAGCAGTTCTTC.

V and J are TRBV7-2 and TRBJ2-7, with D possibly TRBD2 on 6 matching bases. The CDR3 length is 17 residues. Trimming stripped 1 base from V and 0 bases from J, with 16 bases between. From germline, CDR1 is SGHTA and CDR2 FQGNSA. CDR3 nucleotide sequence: TGTGCCAGCAGCTTAGTGAAAGGGAGGTCCAGCTCCTACGAGCAGTACTTC. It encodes CASSLVKGRSSSYEQYF.

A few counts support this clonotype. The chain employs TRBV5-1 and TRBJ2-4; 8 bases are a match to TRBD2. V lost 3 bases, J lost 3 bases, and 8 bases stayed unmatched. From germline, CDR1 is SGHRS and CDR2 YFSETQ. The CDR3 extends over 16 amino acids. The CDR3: CASSSSGSNDKNIQYF. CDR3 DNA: TGCGCCAGCAGCTCAAGCGGGAGTAACGACAAAAACATTCAGTACTTC. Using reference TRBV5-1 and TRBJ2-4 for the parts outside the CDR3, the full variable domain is KAGVTQTPRYLIKTRGQQVTLSCSPISGHRSVSWYQQTPGQGLQFLFEYFSETQRNKGNFPGRFSGRQFSNSRSEMNVSTLELGDSALYLCASSSSGSNDKNIQYFGAGTRLSVL.

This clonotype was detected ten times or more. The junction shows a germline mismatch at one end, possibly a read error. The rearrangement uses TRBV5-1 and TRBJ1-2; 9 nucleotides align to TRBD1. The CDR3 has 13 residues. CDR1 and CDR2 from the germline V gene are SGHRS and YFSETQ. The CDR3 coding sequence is TGTGCCAGCAGCTTGGGACAGGGAGATGGCTACACCTTC. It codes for CASSLGQGDGYTF. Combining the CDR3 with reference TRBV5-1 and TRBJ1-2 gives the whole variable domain KAGVTQTPRYLIKTRGQQVTLSCSPISGHRSVSWYQQTPGQGLQFLFEYFSETQRNKGNFPGRFSGRQFSNSRSEMNVSTLELGDSALYLCASSLGQGDGYTFGSGTRLTVV.

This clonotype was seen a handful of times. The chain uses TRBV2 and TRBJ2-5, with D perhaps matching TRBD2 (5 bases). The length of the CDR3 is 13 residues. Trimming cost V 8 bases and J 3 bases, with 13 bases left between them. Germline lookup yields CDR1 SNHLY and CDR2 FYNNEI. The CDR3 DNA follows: TGTGCCAGCCTACGGACGGAGGAAGAGACCCAGTACTTC. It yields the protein CASLRTEEETQYF.

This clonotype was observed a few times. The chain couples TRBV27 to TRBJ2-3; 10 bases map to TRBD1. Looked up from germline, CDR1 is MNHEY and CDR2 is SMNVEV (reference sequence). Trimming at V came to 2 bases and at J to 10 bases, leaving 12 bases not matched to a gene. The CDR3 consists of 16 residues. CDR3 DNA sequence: TGTGCCAGCAGTTTAGGTTCCGGGACAGGGGCGAAGGCGCAGTATTTT. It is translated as CASSLGSGTGAKAQYF.

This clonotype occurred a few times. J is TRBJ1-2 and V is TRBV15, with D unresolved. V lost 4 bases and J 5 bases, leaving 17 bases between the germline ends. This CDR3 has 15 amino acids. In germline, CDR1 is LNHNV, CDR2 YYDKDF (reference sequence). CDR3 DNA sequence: TGTGCCACCAGCATCACGGCGACTCCGGGGTATGGCTACACCTTC. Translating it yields CATSITATPGYGYTF. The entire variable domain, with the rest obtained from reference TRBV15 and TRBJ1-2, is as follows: DAMVIQNPRYQVTQFGKPVTLSCSQTLNHNVMYWYQQKSSQAPKLLFHYYDKDFNNEADTPDNFQSRRPNTSFCFLDIRSPGLGDTAMYLCATSITATPGYGYTFGSGTRLTVV.

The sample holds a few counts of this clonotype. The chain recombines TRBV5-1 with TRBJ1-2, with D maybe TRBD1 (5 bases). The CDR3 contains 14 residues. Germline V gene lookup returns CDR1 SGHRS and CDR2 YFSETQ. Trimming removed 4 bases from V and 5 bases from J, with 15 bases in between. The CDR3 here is CASSPDKPLYGYTF. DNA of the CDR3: TGCGCCAGCAGCCCGGACAAACCCTTATATGGCTACACCTTC.

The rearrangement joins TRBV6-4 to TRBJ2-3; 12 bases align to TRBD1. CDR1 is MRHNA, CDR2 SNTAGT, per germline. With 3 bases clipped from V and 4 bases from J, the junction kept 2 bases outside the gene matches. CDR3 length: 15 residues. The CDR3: CASSEGTGGADTQYF. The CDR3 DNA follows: TGTGCCAGCAGTGAAGGGACAGGGGGCGCAGATACGCAGTATTTT.

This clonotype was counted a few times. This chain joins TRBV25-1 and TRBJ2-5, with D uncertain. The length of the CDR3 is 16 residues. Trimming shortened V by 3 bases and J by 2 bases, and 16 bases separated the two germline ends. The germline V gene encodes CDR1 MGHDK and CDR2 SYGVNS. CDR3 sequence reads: CASSDLYTDDQETQYF. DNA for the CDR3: TGTGCCAGCAGTGATCTGTACACCGACGATCAAGAGACCCAGTACTTC.

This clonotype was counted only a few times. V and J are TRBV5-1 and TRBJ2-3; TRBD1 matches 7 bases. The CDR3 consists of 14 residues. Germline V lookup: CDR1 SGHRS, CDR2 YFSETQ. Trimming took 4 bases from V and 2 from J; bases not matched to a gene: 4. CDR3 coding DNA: TGCGCCAGCAGCACGGGACAGCACACAGATACGCAGTATTTT. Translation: CASSTGQHTDTQYF.

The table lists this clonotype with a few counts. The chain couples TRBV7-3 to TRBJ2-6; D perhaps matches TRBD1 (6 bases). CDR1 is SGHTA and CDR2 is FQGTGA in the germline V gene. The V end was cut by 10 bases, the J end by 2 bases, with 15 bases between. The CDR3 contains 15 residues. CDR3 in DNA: TGTGCCACGGGGTTTCCAGGGGCTGGGGCCAACGTCCTGACTTTC. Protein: CATGFPGAGANVLTF.

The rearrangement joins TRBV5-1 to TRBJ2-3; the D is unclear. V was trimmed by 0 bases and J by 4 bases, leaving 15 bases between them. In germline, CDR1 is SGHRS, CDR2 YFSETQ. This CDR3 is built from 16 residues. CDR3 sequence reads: CASSLDGRRSSDTQYF. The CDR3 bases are TGCGCCAGCAGCTTGGATGGGCGTAGGAGCTCAGATACGCAGTATTTT.

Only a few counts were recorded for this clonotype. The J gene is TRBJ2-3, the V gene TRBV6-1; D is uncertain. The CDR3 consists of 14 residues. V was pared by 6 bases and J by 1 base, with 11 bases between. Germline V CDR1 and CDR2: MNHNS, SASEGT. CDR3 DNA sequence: TGTGCCAGCAGCCCCTACCGGGGCACAGATACGCAGTATTTT. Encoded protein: CASSPYRGTDTQYF.